This T cell receptor (beta chain) was sequenced during a study of blood T cell repertoires in COVID-19. Overall study context: Samples came from the United States, Italy and Spain, spanning acute and convalescent COVID-19.

Participant age was roughly 18 to 100 years, and participants resided in about 25 US areas. Cohorts were assigned according to the clinical history that participants reported. Per the study methods: For nucleated cells, counts were estimated from reference gene primer amplification. Repertoires were generated with immunoSEQ multiplex PCR, while TCRdb's copy carries only in-frame clones and drops some. The DNA gave D and trimming, while V, J and clone size come from that table. This table has about 400,000 clones, approximately 86% appearing once. Germline-derived CDR1 and CDR2 are SGDLS and YYNGEE. The CDR3 spans 19 residues. V lost 4 bases and J 5 bases, leaving 27 bases between the germline ends.

The sample comprised PBMCs or T cells enriched from blood (not recorded which). This rearrangement joins TRBV9 to TRBJ2-2, with D perhaps matching TRBD2 (5 bases). The receptor was derived from a woman in her thirties or forties with acute COVID-19. The CDR3 DNA reads TGTGCCAGCAGCCAAAGAGGTGGGAGCATCCATGAGGGAACCGGGGAGCTGTTTTTT. It encodes CASSQRGGSIHEGTGELFF.